This is a list of T cell receptor beta chains from one sample in a study of CD8+ T cells in alopecia areata. Some clones are missing from TCRdb's copy, which holds only in-frame ones; the method was immunoSEQ multiplex PCR. Of some 200,000 clones in the sample, more than 45% are singletons; the top ten hold roughly 1.6%. The specimen was CD4+ T cells sorted from blood, collected at week 4, from a patient treated with tofacitinib. The receptors shown here come from a human donor with alopecia areata. CDR3s include the opening cysteine and the closing phenylalanine or tryptophan. D genes are given only for firm matches. Clone size is given for some rows only: seen once, a few or many times, or a class if the clone is expanded.

TRBV15	-	few	TRBJ2-2	CATSARLLMGALDRGELFF	TGTGCCACCAGCGCTCGTTTATTAATGGGGGCCCTCGACAGAGGGGAGCTGTTTTTT
TRBV9	-	-	TRBJ2-1	CASGSSSYNEQFF	TGTGCCAGCGGTTCTAGCTCCTACAATGAGCAGTTCTTC
TRBV5-1	-	-	TRBJ2-3	CASSLETDTQYF	TGCGCCAGCAGCTTGGAAACAGATACGCAGTATTTT
TRBV30	TRBD1	-	TRBJ2-1	CAWKAGTGTYNEQFF	TGTGCCTGGAAAGCCGGGACAGGGACCTACAATGAGCAGTTCTTC
TRBV4-3	-	few	TRBJ1-4	CASSQAVGPEKLFF	TGCGCCAGCAGCCAAGCCGTCGGCCCCGAAAAACTGTTTTTT
TRBV14	-	-	TRBJ2-2	CASSQGNTGELFF	TGTGCCAGCAGCCAGGGGAACACCGGGGAGCTGTTTTTT
TRBV19	TRBD2	-	TRBJ2-5	CASSGPTSGAVGETQYF	TGTGCCAGTAGTGGGCCGACTAGCGGGGCCGTGGGAGAGACCCAGTACTTC
TRBV7-2	-	few	TRBJ1-5	CASSRASNQPQHF	TGTGCCAGCAGTCGGGCCAGCAATCAGCCCCAGCATTTT
TRBV5-6	TRBD1	few	TRBJ1-2	CASSQTGRNLYGYTF	TGTGCCAGCAGCCAGACAGGGAGGAACCTCTATGGCTACACCTTC
TRBV2	-	-	TRBJ1-1	CASTQDGTNTEAFF	TGTGCCAGCACTCAGGACGGTACGAACACTGAAGCTTTCTTT
TRBV30	-	once	TRBJ1-2	CAWNLVGSFYGYTF	TGTGCCTGGAATCTCGTAGGATCCTTCTATGGCTACACCTTC
TRBV10-3	-	few	TRBJ1-6	CAISEQGNNSPLHF	TGTGCCATCAGTGAGCAGGGTAATAATTCACCCCTCCACTTT
TRBV29-1	-	once	TRBJ1-2	CSVSGVDYGYTF	TGCAGCGTTAGTGGGGTTGACTATGGCTACACCTTC
TRBV10-3	-	few	TRBJ1-5	CAISTIDSNQPQHF	TGTGCCATCAGTACAATAGACAGCAATCAGCCCCAGCATTTT
TRBV5-4	TRBD2	-	TRBJ2-6	CASSLGLAGNSGANVLTF	TGTGCCAGCAGCTTGGGACTAGCGGGGAACTCTGGGGCCAACGTCCTGACTTTC
TRBV5-1	-	few	TRBJ1-2	CASSVAGEPLGYTF	TGCGCCAGCAGCGTTGCAGGGGAACCCCTCGGCTACACCTTC
TRBV5-6	-	once	TRBJ1-2	CASGITGTDGYTF	TGTGCCAGCGGGATAACAGGGACTGATGGCTACACCTTC
TRBV25-1	-	-	TRBJ2-4	CASRPHGGSKNIQYF	TGTGCCAGCAGACCTCACGGTGGATCCAAAAACATTCAGTACTTC
TRBV10-3	-	-	TRBJ1-2	CAISEPPYGYTF	TGTGCCATCAGTGAGCCTCCCTATGGCTACACCTTC
TRBV6-1	-	-	TRBJ1-2	CASSALTGPRFYGYTF	TGTGCCAGCAGTGCCTTGACAGGCCCGAGGTTCTATGGCTACACCTTC
TRBV6-5	-	-	TRBJ1-1	CASKDQGFNTEAFF	TGTGCCAGCAAGGATCAGGGGTTTAACACTGAAGCTTTCTTT
TRBV29-1	-	few	TRBJ2-7	CSVVSSYEQYF	TGCAGCGTTGTCAGCTCCTACGAGCAGTACTTC
TRBV13	-	-	TRBJ2-1	CASSPGDSDEQFF	TGTGCCAGCAGCCCGGGGGATTCGGATGAGCAGTTCTTC